This T cell receptor beta chain is from a study of shared T cell receptors in the human thymus. The V gene's germline CDR1 is SGHAT and CDR2 FQNNGV. CDR3 length: 15 amino acids. V shed 5 bases, J shed 4 bases, and the junction held 10 bases outside the gene matches. Sequenced by immunoSEQ multiplex PCR; TCRdb stores in-frame clones only, minus some. The sample contains about 500,000 clones, approximately 80% of which appear only once. The data were also submitted as part of a second study, on human thymus T cells. From that second work: Corrective heart surgery yielded the resections from which the thymus tissue came. Related research examined unrelated individuals and reported that their thymic repertoires overlapped highly.

The V call is TRBV11-2, the J call TRBJ2-7; 8 bases match TRBD2. Sequenced material: thymocytes. The sequence was collected from a boy under two years old with a congenital heart defect. CDR3 sequence: CASSPRLARVYEQYF. As DNA, the CDR3 is TGTGCCAGCAGCCCCCGACTAGCGAGGGTATACGAGCAGTACTTC.